Sequencing of this T cell receptor beta chain was carried out in a study of circulating CD8 cells and anti-PD-1 response in melanoma (dated by TCRdb to about 2020). Looking at the study overall: Patients received nivolumab intravenously at 3 mg/kg every 2 weeks. Patients with complete or partial responses were counted as responders, while patients with stable or progressive disease (RECIST v1.1) were counted as non-responders. The melanoma cohort had about 13 patients, seven of whom got anti-PD-1 as first-line therapy, while the other six had previously had targeted therapy or immunotherapy. The TCR repertoire analysis covered 11 melanoma patients: 7 non-responders and 4 responders. On on-treatment samples, PD-1 was detected using a biotinylated anti-human IgG4 antibody. Beyond this particular receptor, the publication reports: Between subsets, repertoires were largely private, with fewer than 7.5% of TRB clonotypes shared at M1, and the highest sharing was seen between DPOS and TIGIT. The cohort mixed treatment-naive and previously treated patients, which the authors noted could influence results. Since no tumor material could be accessed, the researchers instead assessed tumor reactivity using peptide assays on expanded sorted subsets. The highest diversity was observed in the DNEG repertoire, similar and higher clonality was shown by the PD-1 and DPOS repertoires, and the lowest diversity was found in the TIGIT repertoires. Only baseline and M1 samples from a small cohort with few responders were used in the published TCR repertoire comparisons. Because material was limited, most experiments were generally run without replicates.

This clonotype is deemed medium-sized (0.01 to 0.1%). Its target antigen remains unknown. The record has no base qualities; no much larger clone is one base away. Using a BD FACSAria II cell sorter, four subsets defined by PD-1 and/or TIGIT were sorted out of live CD3+CD8+TCRalphabeta+ cells. To characterize relevance to anti-PD-1 therapy response, circulating CD8 T cells were sorted into four subsets based on PD-1 and TIGIT expression. For each sorted CD8 T-cell subset, both the TCR alpha and TCR beta chains were sequenced. Peripheral blood was collected before the first anti-PD-1 injection, after two injections and after four injections. Ficoll gradient centrifugation was used to isolate PBMCs immediately. Until use, PBMCs were stored frozen in liquid nitrogen in RPMI containing roughly 20% FCS and about 10% DMSO. After thawing, PBMCs were stained with a viability dye plus antibodies against CD3, CD8alpha, TCRalphabeta, PD-1 and TIGIT. The RNeasy Kit was used to extract total RNA, and all samples came in with a RIN above 7.

CDR1 and CDR2, looked up from the germline V gene (reference sequence), are MNHEY and SMNVEV. The CDR3 numbers 13 residues from cysteine through phenylalanine. This entry keeps only the CDR3 DNA: 39 bases, framed from base 1. V and J lose 5 bases and 5 bases, and a span of 12 bases separates them. The instrument was a NextSeq 500. Starting from about 15 ng of total RNA, TCR libraries were made with the QIAseq Immune Repertoire RNA Library Kit, Human TCR Panel. TCR libraries were sequenced on an Illumina NextSeq with a Mid Output V2 kit, using asymmetric 261x41 paired-end reads. Each TCR library was diluted to about 3.8 nM, pooled, denatured and loaded at roughly 0.94 pM. Per the authors' processing: TCR FASTQ files were processed in the QIAGEN GeneGlobe Data Analysis Center, with downstream analysis in R 3.5.2. Clonality was calculated as one minus the Shannon entropy normalized by the log of the number of unique productive sequences. Within each subset, Fisher exact tests at 5% FDR identified TRA or TRB clonotypes differing in abundance between baseline and M1. Differentially abundant clonotypes were categorized as emerging, expanding, contracting or non-expanding/contracting. Morisita's overlap index was used to measure how much repertoires overlapped between patients. TCRdb reprocessing: public reads trimmed at Q25 with fastp, clones called with MiXCR, in-frame beta chains kept. Each entry merges the rows of one CDR3 protein and shows their most common DNA and genes. None of the V and J calls come from the authors' own analysis; TCRdb made them. The sample data list fewer than 2,000 distinct CDR3 sequences, and around 6.5% of these were observed just once. In total, the top ten clones hold 3% of the sample.

The source was CD8+ T cells from PBMCs, collected at baseline or after one month of anti-PD-1 therapy (not recorded which). This receptor chain uses TRBV27 and TRBJ2-5; a tentative D match to TRBD2 spans 6 bases. This TCR came from a human donor with melanoma. The sequenced DNA is TGTGCCAGCAGTCTGGAGGGGTTGGAGACCCAGTACTTC. Translation gives CASSLEGLETQYF.